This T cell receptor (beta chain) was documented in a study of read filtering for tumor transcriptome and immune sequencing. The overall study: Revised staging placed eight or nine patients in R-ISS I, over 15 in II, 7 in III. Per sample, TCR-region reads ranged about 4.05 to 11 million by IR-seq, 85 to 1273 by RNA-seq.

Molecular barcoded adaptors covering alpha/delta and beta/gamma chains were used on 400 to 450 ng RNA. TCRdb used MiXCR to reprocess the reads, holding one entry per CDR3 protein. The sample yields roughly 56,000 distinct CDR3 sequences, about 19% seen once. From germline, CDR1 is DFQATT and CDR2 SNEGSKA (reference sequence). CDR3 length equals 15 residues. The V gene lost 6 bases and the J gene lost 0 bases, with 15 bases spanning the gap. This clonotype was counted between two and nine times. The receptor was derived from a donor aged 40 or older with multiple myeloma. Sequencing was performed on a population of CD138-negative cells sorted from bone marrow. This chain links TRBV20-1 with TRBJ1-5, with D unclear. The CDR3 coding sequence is TGCAGTGCGGTACTCCAGGACGGTAGCAATCAGCCCCAGCATTTT. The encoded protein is CSAVLQDGSNQPQHF.